The rows below give T cell receptor beta chains drawn from one sample of a study of T cells in tumors after PD-1 blockade. The repertoire was sequenced with immunoSEQ multiplex PCR; TCRdb's copy has only in-frame clones and lacks some. The sample includes approximately 47,000 clones, approximately 80% of them seen just once. The sequencing used PBMCs, collected before anti-PD-1 therapy. These receptors were taken from a human donor with advanced basal cell or squamous cell carcinoma (not recorded which). Each CDR3 is given with its conserved first and last residue. D genes are given only for firm matches. Clone size is shown for a subset of rows, as once, few, many or a class of expanded clone.

v_call	clone_size	d_call	j_call	cdr3_aa	cdr3_nt
TRBV9	NA	NA	TRBJ1-1	CASSVEGVGTEAFF	TGTGCCAGCAGCGTAGAAGGGGTGGGCACTGAAGCTTTCTTT
TRBV5-8	NA	TRBD1	TRBJ2-3	CASSSGQGGSHSTDTQYF	TGTGCCAGCAGCTCCGGACAGGGTGGTTCCCATAGCACAGATACGCAGTATTTT
TRBV2	NA	NA	TRBJ2-7	CASSADSYEQYF	TGTGCCAGCAGTGCCGACAGCTACGAGCAGTACTTC
TRBV4-1	NA	NA	TRBJ2-1	CASSHLQMGRHEQFF	TGCGCCAGCAGCCACCTTCAGATGGGAAGGCACGAGCAGTTCTTC
TRBV29-1	few	TRBD1	TRBJ2-5	CSVDPGQGRETQYF	TGCAGCGTTGACCCGGGACAGGGGAGGGAGACCCAGTACTTC
TRBV27	NA	NA	TRBJ1-1	CASTLTRWNTEAFF	TGTGCCAGCACACTGACAAGATGGAACACTGAAGCTTTCTTT
TRBV7-2	NA	TRBD1	TRBJ1-1	CASRVTGTGNTEAFF	TGTGCCAGCAGAGTAACCGGGACAGGGAACACTGAAGCTTTCTTT
TRBV5-8	NA	NA	TRBJ2-7	CASSERQDSYEQYF	TGTGCCAGCAGCGAAAGACAGGATTCCTACGAGCAGTACTTC
TRBV5-5	NA	TRBD2	TRBJ2-1	CASSLAERGLAGVNEQFF	TGTGCCAGCAGCTTGGCCGAAAGGGGGCTAGCGGGAGTCAATGAGCAGTTCTTC
TRBV7-9	NA	TRBD1	TRBJ1-2	CASSFRRQGVDGYTF	TGTGCCAGCAGCTTCCGTAGACAGGGGGTGGATGGCTACACCTTC
TRBV5-5	NA	TRBD2	TRBJ2-3	CASSLIPSGSDTQYF	TGTGCCAGCAGCTTGATTCCTAGCGGGAGTGATACGCAGTATTTT
TRBV3-1/TRBV3-2	once	NA	TRBJ1-6	CASSQGSGQVNSPLHF	TGTGCCAGCAGCCAAGGTTCGGGACAAGTTAATTCACCCCTCCACTTT
TRBV6-5	many	TRBD2	TRBJ2-7	CASQITSGEGEQYF	TGTGCCAGCCAAATCACTAGCGGGGAGGGGGAGCAGTACTTC
TRBV6-5	NA	TRBD2	TRBJ2-1	CASRTGGPGNEQFF	TGTGCCAGCAGGACGGGAGGGCCCGGCAATGAGCAGTTCTTC
TRBV12-3/TRBV12-4	medium-sized	NA	TRBJ2-5	CASSPPEGETQYF	TGTGCCAGCAGCCCCCCCGAGGGGGAGACCCAGTACTTC
TRBV4-2	NA	TRBD2	TRBJ2-2	CASSQEGGGLYTGELFF	TGTGCCAGCAGCCAAGAAGGCGGGGGGCTATACACCGGGGAGCTGTTTTTT
TRBV19	NA	NA	TRBJ2-2	CASKTLANTNTGELFF	TGTGCCAGCAAGACTCTAGCTAATACTAACACCGGGGAGCTGTTTTTT
TRBV7-2	NA	TRBD1	TRBJ2-7	CASSFGDRGYEQYF	TGTGCCAGCAGCTTCGGAGACAGGGGCTACGAGCAGTACTTC
TRBV6-1	NA	NA	TRBJ1-1	CASSESGGETEAFF	TGTGCCAGCAGTGAATCCGGAGGGGAGACTGAAGCTTTCTTT
TRBV5-1	NA	TRBD2	TRBJ2-5	CASSLGGLAGKETQYF	TGCGCCAGCAGCTTGGGGGGACTAGCGGGAAAAGAGACCCAGTACTTC
TRBV6-5	NA	TRBD1	TRBJ1-4	CASTPGGALNEKLFF	TGTGCCAGCACTCCAGGGGGCGCCCTGAATGAAAAACTGTTTTTT
TRBV18	once	NA	TRBJ2-1	CASSPQTSKPPHEQFF	TGTGCCAGCTCACCCCAGACTAGTAAGCCGCCCCATGAGCAGTTCTTC
TRBV20-1	NA	NA	TRBJ2-1	CSAAPGRPFF	TGCAGTGCTGCCCCGGGACGCCCGTTCTTC
TRBV4-1	once	TRBD1	TRBJ2-3	CASSSTLLGQFTDTQYF	TGCGCCAGCAGCTCCACGCTTTTGGGACAGTTCACAGATACGCAGTATTTT
TRBV12-3/TRBV12-4	NA	NA	TRBJ1-2	CASSPGLYGYTF	TGTGCCAGCAGCCCAGGGTTATATGGCTACACCTTC
TRBV5-4	NA	TRBD2	TRBJ2-3	CASSLSGASGGDTQYF	TGTGCCAGCAGCTTGTCCGGGGCTAGCGGGGGAGATACGCAGTATTTT
TRBV3-1/TRBV3-2	NA	NA	TRBJ2-1	CASSPGDSVSVQFF	TGTGCCAGCAGCCCTGGGGACTCCGTCTCCGTGCAGTTCTTC
TRBV19	few	TRBD2	TRBJ2-1	CASSIGSGGAEEQFF	TGTGCCAGTAGTATTGGTAGCGGGGGGGCAGAGGAGCAGTTCTTC
TRBV9	NA	TRBD2	TRBJ2-2	CASSVISGGAATGELFF	TGTGCCAGCAGCGTAATCAGCGGGGGGGCCGCCACCGGGGAGCTGTTTTTT
TRBV7-9	NA	NA	TRBJ2-5	CASSTQLQGTQYF	TGTGCCAGCAGTACCCAGCTACAGGGGACCCAGTACTTC
TRBV7-9	NA	NA	TRBJ2-7	CASSLEAREQYF	TGTGCCAGCAGCTTAGAGGCACGCGAGCAGTACTTC
TRBV27	NA	NA	TRBJ2-1	CASSLGGSYNEQFF	TGTGCCAGCAGTTTGGGGGGCTCCTACAATGAGCAGTTCTTC
TRBV5-5	NA	NA	TRBJ2-2	CASSLLGKDTGELFF	TGTGCCAGCAGCTTGTTGGGGAAGGACACCGGGGAGCTGTTTTTT
TRBV4-2	NA	NA	TRBJ2-3	CASSQDVSDTQYF	TGTGCCAGCAGCCAAGATGTTTCAGATACGCAGTATTTT
TRBV19	NA	TRBD2	TRBJ2-3	CASTLVGGGSTDTQYF	TGTGCCAGTACCTTGGTCGGGGGGGGGAGTACAGATACGCAGTATTTT
TRBV7-2	NA	TRBD1	TRBJ1-1	CASSWTGASLNTEAFF	TGTGCCAGCAGCTGGACAGGGGCCTCTCTAAACACTGAAGCTTTCTTT
TRBV6-5	NA	NA	TRBJ2-4	CASSSADPRDKNIQYF	TGTGCCAGCAGTTCCGCGGACCCTAGGGACAAAAACATTCAGTACTTC
TRBV18	once	NA	TRBJ2-7	CASSPGFGTTYEQYF	TGTGCCAGCTCACCCGGCTTCGGGACGACCTACGAGCAGTACTTC
TRBV5-6	NA	NA	TRBJ2-7	CASSLTGFGLYEQYF	TGTGCCAGCAGCTTGACAGGGTTTGGTCTCTACGAGCAGTACTTC
TRBV2	NA	NA	TRBJ1-1	CASSDRKRPGSTEAFF	TGTGCCAGCAGTGACCGAAAACGACCGGGGAGCACTGAAGCTTTCTTT
TRBV19	once	NA	TRBJ1-1	CASSPGLGLTKYGAFF	TGTGCCAGTAGTCCAGGTCTGGGACTTACCAAGTATGGGGCTTTCTTT
TRBV6-5	NA	NA	TRBJ1-5	CASRREGNQPQHF	TGTGCCAGCAGAAGGGAGGGAAATCAGCCCCAGCATTTT
TRBV24-1	NA	NA	TRBJ2-1	CATSDRGGEQFF	TGTGCCACCAGTGATAGGGGCGGTGAGCAGTTCTTC
TRBV13	NA	TRBD2	TRBJ2-1	CASSLLGLAGASSYNEQFF	TGTGCCAGCAGCTTACTGGGACTAGCGGGGGCCAGCTCCTACAATGAGCAGTTCTTC
TRBV2	NA	NA	TRBJ1-1	CASTLYQGTNTEAFF	TGTGCCAGCACTCTATATCAGGGAACGAACACTGAAGCTTTCTTT
TRBV6-5	NA	NA	TRBJ2-5	CASSHMETQYF	TGTGCCAGCAGTCATATGGAGACCCAGTACTTC